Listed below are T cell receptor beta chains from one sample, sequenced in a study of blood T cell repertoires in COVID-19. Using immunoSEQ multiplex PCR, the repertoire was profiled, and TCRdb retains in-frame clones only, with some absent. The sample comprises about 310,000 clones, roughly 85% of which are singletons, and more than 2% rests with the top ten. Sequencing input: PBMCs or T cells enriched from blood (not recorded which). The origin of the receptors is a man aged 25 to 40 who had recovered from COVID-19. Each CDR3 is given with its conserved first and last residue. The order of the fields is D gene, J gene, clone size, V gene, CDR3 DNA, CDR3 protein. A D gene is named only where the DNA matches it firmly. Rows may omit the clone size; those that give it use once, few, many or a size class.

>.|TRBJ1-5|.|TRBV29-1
TGCAGCGTGGGCACAGGGATTGGTCAGCCCCAGCATTTT
CSVGTGIGQPQHF
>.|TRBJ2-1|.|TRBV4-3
TGCGCCAGCAGCCAAGACAGGTATAGCTCCTACAATGAGCAGTTCTTC
CASSQDRYSSYNEQFF
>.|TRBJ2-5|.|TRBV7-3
TGTGCCAGCAGCTTAGATAGACTGGGGACCCAGTACTTC
CASSLDRLGTQYF
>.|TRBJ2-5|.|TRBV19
TGTGCCAGTAGCCCGGGACAACAAGAGACCCAGTACTTC
CASSPGQQETQYF
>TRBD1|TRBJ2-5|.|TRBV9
TGTGCCAGCAGCGTATTTTACAGGGGTGAGACCCAGTACTTC
CASSVFYRGETQYF
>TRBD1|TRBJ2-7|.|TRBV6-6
TGTGCCAGCAGCTCCGGGACAGGCTACTCCTACGAGCAGTACTTC
CASSSGTGYSYEQYF
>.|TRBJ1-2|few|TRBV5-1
TGCGCCAGCAGCTTGGCTACCCAGGGAAGTGGCTACACCTTC
CASSLATQGSGYTF
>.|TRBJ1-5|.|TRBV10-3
TGTGCCATCAGTGAGTCGAGAGGGAATCAGCCCCAGCATTTT
CAISESRGNQPQHF
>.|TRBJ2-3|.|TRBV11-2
TGTGCCAGCAGCTTAGGGAGGAGCACAGATACGCAGTATTTT
CASSLGRSTDTQYF
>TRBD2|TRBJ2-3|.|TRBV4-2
TGTGCCAGCAGCCAACTAGCGGGGAATGTGGATACGCAGTATTTT
CASSQLAGNVDTQYF
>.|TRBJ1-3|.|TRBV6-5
TGTGCCAGCAGTTCAGCGGGTTTTGGAAACACCATATATTTT
CASSSAGFGNTIYF
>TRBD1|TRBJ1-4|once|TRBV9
TGTGCCAGCAGCCCAAGAACAGGGGGTGCGAATGAAAAACTGTTTTTT
CASSPRTGGANEKLFF
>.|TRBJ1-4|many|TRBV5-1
TGCGCCAGCAGCTTCGGGTCCCTTTATACAACTAATGAAAAACTGTTTTTT
CASSFGSLYTTNEKLFF
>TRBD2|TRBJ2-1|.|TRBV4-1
TGCGCCAGCAGCCAAGAAGGGCTAGCGGGCGGGAACAATGAGCAGTTCTTC
CASSQEGLAGGNNEQFF
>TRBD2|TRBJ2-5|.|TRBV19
TGTGCCAGTAGTACTTCTAGCGGGGTCGGGGAGACCCAGTACTTC
CASSTSSGVGETQYF
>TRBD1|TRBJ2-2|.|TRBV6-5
TGTGCCAGCACCGCACGGGACAGGACCGGGGAGCTGTTTTTT
CASTARDRTGELFF
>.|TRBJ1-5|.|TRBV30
TGTGCCTGGAGTCTTGCGACAGGTCAGCCCCAGCATTTT
CAWSLATGQPQHF
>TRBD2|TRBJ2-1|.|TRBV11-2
TGTGCCAGCAGCTTAGGACTAGCGGCAAGCGAGCAGTTCTTC
CASSLGLAASEQFF
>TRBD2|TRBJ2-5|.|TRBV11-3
TGTGCCAGCAGCTTAAAGTCAGCGGGGGTAGAGACCCAGTACTTC
CASSLKSAGVETQYF
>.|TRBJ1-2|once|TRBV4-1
TGCGCCAGCAGCCAAGACGGCTCCGGGGTGGGTGGCTACACCTTC
CASSQDGSGVGGYTF